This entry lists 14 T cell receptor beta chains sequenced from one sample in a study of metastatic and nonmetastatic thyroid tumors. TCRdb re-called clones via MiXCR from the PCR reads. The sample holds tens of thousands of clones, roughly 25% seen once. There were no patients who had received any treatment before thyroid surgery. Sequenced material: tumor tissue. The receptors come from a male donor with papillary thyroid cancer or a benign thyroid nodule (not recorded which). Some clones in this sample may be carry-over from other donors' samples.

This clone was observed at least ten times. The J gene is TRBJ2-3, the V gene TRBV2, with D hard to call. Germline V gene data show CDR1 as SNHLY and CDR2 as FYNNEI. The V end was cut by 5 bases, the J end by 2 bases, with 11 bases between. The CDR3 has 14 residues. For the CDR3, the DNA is TGTGCCAGCAGTCGAGCGAGAACCACAGATACGCAGTATTTT. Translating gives CASSRARTTDTQYF.

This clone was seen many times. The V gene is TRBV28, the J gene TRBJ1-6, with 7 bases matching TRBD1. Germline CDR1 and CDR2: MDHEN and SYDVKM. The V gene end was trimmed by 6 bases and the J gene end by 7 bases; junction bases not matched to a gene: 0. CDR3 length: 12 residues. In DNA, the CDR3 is TGTGCCAGCAGGACAGGGAATTCACCCCTCCACTTT. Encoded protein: CASRTGNSPLHF.

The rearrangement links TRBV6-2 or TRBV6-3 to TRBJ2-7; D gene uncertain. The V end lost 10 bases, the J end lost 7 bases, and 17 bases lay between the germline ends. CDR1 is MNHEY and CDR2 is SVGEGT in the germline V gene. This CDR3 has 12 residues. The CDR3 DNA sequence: TGTGCCATAAGTCTGGATTGGATGGAGCAGTACTTC. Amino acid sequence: CAISLDWMEQYF.

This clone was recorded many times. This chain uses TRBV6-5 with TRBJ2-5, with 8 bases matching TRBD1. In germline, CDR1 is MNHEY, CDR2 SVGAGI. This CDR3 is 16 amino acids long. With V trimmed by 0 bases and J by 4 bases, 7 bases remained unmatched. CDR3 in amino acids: CASSYSIGQGGETQYF. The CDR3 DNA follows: TGTGCCAGCAGTTACTCAATCGGACAGGGTGGAGAGACCCAGTACTTC.

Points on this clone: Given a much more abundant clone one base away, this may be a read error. Here the CDR3 reads CSAGKGYGGYTF. Here the CDR3 DNA reads TGCAGTGCTGGGAAAGGGTATGGTGGCTACACCTTC. V is TRBV20-1 and J is TRBJ1-2; D unclear. Germline V gives CDR1 DFQATT, CDR2 SNEGSKA (reference sequence). This CDR3 spans 12 amino acids. Trimming left V 5 bases short and J 7 bases short, with 14 bases between.

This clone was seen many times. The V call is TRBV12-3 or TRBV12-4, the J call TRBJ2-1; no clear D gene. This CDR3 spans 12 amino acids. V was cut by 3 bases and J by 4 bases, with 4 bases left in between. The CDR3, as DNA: TGTGCCAGCAGTTTGAATTACAATGAGCAGTTCTTC. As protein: CASSLNYNEQFF.

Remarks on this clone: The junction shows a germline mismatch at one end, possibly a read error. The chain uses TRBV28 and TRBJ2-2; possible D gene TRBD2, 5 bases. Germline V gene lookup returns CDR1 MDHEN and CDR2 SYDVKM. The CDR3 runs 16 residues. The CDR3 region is CASSFFGSIDTGELFF. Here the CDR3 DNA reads TGTGCCAGCAGTTTTTTTGGGAGTATTGACACCGGGGAGCTTTTTTTT.

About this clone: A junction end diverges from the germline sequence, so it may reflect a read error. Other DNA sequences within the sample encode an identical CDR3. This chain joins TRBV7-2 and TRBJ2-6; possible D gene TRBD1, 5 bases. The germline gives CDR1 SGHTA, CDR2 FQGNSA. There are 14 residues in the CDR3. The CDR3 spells CASSPNSGANVLTF. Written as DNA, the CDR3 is TGTGCCAGCAGCCCAAACTCTGGGGCCAACGTCCTGACCTTC.

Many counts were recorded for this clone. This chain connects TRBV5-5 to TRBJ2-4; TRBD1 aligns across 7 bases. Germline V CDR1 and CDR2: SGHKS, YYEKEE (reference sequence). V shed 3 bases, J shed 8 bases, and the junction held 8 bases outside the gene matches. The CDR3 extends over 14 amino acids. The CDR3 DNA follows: TGTGCCAGCAGCTGGACAGGCGATGGCTACATTCAGTACTTC. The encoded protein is CASSWTGDGYIQYF.

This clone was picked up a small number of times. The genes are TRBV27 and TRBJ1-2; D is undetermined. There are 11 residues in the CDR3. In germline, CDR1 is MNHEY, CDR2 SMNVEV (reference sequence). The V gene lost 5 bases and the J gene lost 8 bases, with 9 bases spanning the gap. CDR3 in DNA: TGTGCCAGCAGTGCCGGTGGCGGCTACACCTTC. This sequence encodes CASSAGGGYTF.

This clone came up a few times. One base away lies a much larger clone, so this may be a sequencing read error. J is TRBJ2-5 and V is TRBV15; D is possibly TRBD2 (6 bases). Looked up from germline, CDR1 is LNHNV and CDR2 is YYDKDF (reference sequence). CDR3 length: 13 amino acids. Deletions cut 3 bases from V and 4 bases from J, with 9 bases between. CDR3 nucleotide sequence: TGTGCCACCAGCAGTGCCGGGGGAGAGACCCAGTACTTC. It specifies CATSSAGGETQYF.

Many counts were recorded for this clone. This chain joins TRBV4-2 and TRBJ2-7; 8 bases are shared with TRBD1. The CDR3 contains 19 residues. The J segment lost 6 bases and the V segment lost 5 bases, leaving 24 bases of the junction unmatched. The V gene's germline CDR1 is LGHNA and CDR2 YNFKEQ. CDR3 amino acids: CASSAQTGVKAQVFSEQYF. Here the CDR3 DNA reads TGTGCCAGCAGCGCCCAGACAGGGGTTAAGGCTCAGGTATTTTCCGAGCAGTACTTC.

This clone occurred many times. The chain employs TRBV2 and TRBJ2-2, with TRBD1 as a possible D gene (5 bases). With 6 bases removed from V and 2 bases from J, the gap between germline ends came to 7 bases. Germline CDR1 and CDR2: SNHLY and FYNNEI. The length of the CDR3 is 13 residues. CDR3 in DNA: TGTGCCAGCAGGGACACCAACACCGGGGAGCTGTTTTTT. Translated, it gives CASRDTNTGELFF.

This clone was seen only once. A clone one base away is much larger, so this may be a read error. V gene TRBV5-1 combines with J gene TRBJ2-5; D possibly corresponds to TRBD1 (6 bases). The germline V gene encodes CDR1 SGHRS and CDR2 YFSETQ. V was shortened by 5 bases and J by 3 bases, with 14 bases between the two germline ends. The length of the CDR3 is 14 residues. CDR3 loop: CASSLVGTKETQYF. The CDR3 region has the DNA TGCGCCAGCAGTCTGGTAGGGACAAAAGAGACCCAGTACTTC.